The 19 T cell receptor beta chains below come from one sample, sequenced in a study of T-cell reconstitution after alpha-beta-depleted transplantation in children. It was with unique molecular identifiers that the TCRbeta library was prepared. From the PCR reads, TCRdb called clonotypes with MiXCR, one entry per CDR3 protein. The data show 300,000 to 350,000 distinct CDR3 sequences, around 15% seen once. The sample was PBMCs, mostly from graft donor cells, taken 360 days after TCRalphabeta/CD19-depleted stem cell transplant. All receptors come from a male patient between 2 and 15 years old who had a stem cell transplant for acute lymphoblastic leukemia, so the T cells may come from the graft donor.

The chain joins TRBV29-1 to TRBJ2-7; TRBD2 matches at 11 bases. This CDR3 has 14 amino acids. In germline, CDR1 is SQVTM, CDR2 ANQGSEA. Trimming took 6 bases from V and 3 from J; bases not matched to a gene: 7. The chain's CDR3 is CSVGLAEGGYEQYF. The DNA for the CDR3 is TGCAGCGTGGGACTAGCGGAGGGGGGCTACGAGCAGTACTTC.

This clonotype was picked up a small number of times. The chain combines TRBV4-2 with TRBJ1-5; no clear D gene. The CDR3 extends over 15 amino acids. Germline V gene lookup returns CDR1 LGHNA and CDR2 YNFKEQ. V shed 1 base and J shed 4 bases, with 11 bases lying between them. This chain's CDR3 is CASSQGWGTNQPQHF. Here the CDR3 DNA reads TGTGCCAGCAGCCAAGGCTGGGGAACGAATCAGCCCCAGCATTTT.

This rearrangement joins TRBV28 to TRBJ1-5, with a tentative D call TRBD1 (5 bases). The CDR3 covers 13 residues. Trimming shortened V by 4 bases and J by 6 bases, and 10 bases separated the two germline ends. Per germline, CDR1 MDHEN and CDR2 SYDVKM. The CDR3 region has the DNA TGTGCCAGCAGTTACAGGAGTGGTCAGCCCCAGCATTTT. The encoded protein is CASSYRSGQPQHF. Looking up the rest from reference TRBV28 and TRBJ1-5 gives the full variable domain: DVKVTQSSRYLVKRTGEKVFLECVQDMDHENMFWYRQDPGLGLRLIYFSYDVKMKEKGDIPEGYSVSREKKERFSLILESASTNQTSMYLCASSYRSGQPQHFGDGTRLSIL.

The V gene is TRBV29-1, the J gene TRBJ2-3; no definite D call. Germline V gene data show CDR1 as SQVTM and CDR2 as ANQGSEA. V lost 0 bases and J lost 1, with 11 bases in between. The CDR3 is made up of 15 amino acids. The CDR3 DNA is TGCAGCGTTGAAGATCAAGGCAGCCGCACAGATACGCAGTATTTT. Protein product: CSVEDQGSRTDTQYF.

This clonotype has a handful of counts. The rearrangement uses TRBV20-1 and TRBJ2-7; D might be TRBD2 (6 bases). Per the germline V gene, CDR1 is DFQATT and CDR2 is SNEGSKA (reference sequence). This CDR3 is built from 14 residues. V lost 0 bases and J lost 3, with 12 bases in between. CDR3 amino acids: CSARDLTGVYEQYF. In nucleotides, the CDR3 is TGCAGTGCTAGAGATCTTACGGGAGTCTACGAGCAGTACTTC.

This clonotype has more than one count but fewer than ten. The chain joins TRBV29-1 to TRBJ2-5, with 15 bases identical to TRBD2. Germline assignment: CDR1 SQVTM and CDR2 ANQGSEA. The CDR3 is 19 residues long. The V segment lost 0 bases and the J segment 5 bases; nucleotides outside the gene matches: 13. The CDR3 here is CSVEDRTSGRAAMGETQYF. As DNA, the CDR3 is TGCAGCGTTGAAGATCGGACTAGCGGGAGGGCCGCCATGGGGGAGACCCAGTACTTC.

About this clonotype: At one of its ends the junction is not consistent with the germline gene, which may arise from a read error. The V gene is TRBV12-3 or TRBV12-4, the J gene TRBJ2-7; 10 bases align to TRBD2. The CDR3 is 13 amino acids. The CDR3 loop reads CASSLLAGAEQDF. CDR3 in DNA: TGTGCCAGCAGTCTCCTAGCGGGAGCCGAGCAGGACTTC.

The genes are TRBV29-1 and TRBJ2-7; TRBD2 agrees at 7 bases. Trimming at V came to 4 bases and at J to 4 bases, leaving 7 bases not matched to a gene. The germline gives CDR1 SQVTM, CDR2 ANQGSEA. This CDR3 comprises 13 residues. The CDR3 sequence: CSVGTGLRYEQYF. CDR3 bases: TGCAGCGTTGGCACGGGACTACGTTACGAGCAGTACTTC.

The chain employs TRBV6-5 and TRBJ2-3; 9 bases fit TRBD1. Trimming took 3 bases from V and 2 from J; bases not matched to a gene: 3. There are 15 residues in the CDR3. Germline V gives CDR1 MNHEY, CDR2 SVGAGI. The CDR3 DNA sequence: TGTGCCAGCAGTTATCTACAGGGGGCCACAGATACGCAGTATTTT. It is translated as CASSYLQGATDTQYF.

This chain connects TRBV20-1 to TRBJ1-4, with D possibly TRBD1 on 5 matching bases. Germline CDR1 DFQATT, CDR2 SNEGSKA (reference sequence). This CDR3 is built from 13 residues. V was clipped by 1 base and J by 8 bases, with 11 bases between them. CDR3 in DNA: TGCAGTGCTAGAGGTTCAGGGAAGGAAAAACTGTTTTTT. This encodes CSARGSGKEKLFF.

Ten or more counts support this clonotype. CDR3 in amino acids: CSVEDSTGVYGYTF. DNA for the CDR3: TGCAGCGTTGAAGACTCGACAGGGGTCTATGGCTACACCTTC. The chain combines TRBV29-1 with TRBJ1-2; 8 nucleotides align to TRBD1. The trim removed 0 bases at V and 4 bases at J, leaving 4 bases unmatched. This CDR3 is 14 amino acids long. Germline V lookup: CDR1 SQVTM, CDR2 ANQGSEA.

This chain links TRBV4-3 with TRBJ2-7; 9 bases fit TRBD1. CDR1 is LGHNA, CDR2 YSLEER, per germline. With V trimmed by 8 bases and J by 1 base, 9 bases remained unmatched. This CDR3 has 15 amino acids. This CDR3 reads CASSSGTGTSYEQYF. The CDR3 DNA reads TGCGCCAGCTCTTCTGGGACAGGGACATCCTACGAGCAGTACTTC.

This clonotype was recorded a few times. This sequence joins TRBV18 and TRBJ1-4; D is uncertain. Trimming pared 5 bases from V and 3 bases from J, leaving 7 bases between. CDR1 is KGHSH, CDR2 LQKENI, per germline. This CDR3 contains 13 residues. The CDR3 nucleotides are TGTGCCAGCTCAAACGGCCCTAATGAAAAACTGTTTTTT. This encodes CASSNGPNEKLFF.

There are a few counts of this clonotype. The rearrangement links TRBV12-3 or TRBV12-4 to TRBJ1-3, with D uncertain. Trimming stripped 3 bases from V and 2 bases from J, with 11 bases between. CDR3 length: 15 residues. CDR3 loop: CASSFPAGAGNTIYF. The CDR3 DNA sequence: TGTGCCAGCAGTTTTCCCGCCGGAGCTGGAAACACCATATATTTT.

This CDR3 reads CASSSGLPNDEQFF. For the CDR3, the DNA is TGTGCCAGCAGCTCGGGTCTACCTAACGATGAGCAGTTCTTC. J is TRBJ2-1 and V is TRBV5-6; D remains unclear. This CDR3 spans 14 amino acids. Germline-derived CDR1 and CDR2 are SGHDT and YYEEEE. Trimming removed 3 bases at V and 8 bases at J, with 15 bases between.

This clonotype showed up many times. The chain joins TRBV6-2 or TRBV6-3 to TRBJ2-3; no reliable D call. The length of the CDR3 is 15 residues. Germline CDR1 MNHEY, CDR2 SVGEGT. The V gene lost 0 bases and the J gene lost 5 bases, with 12 bases spanning the gap. The CDR3, as DNA: TGTGCCAGCAGTTACTCAAGGATCGGTGGAGATACGCAGTATTTT. Its translation: CASSYSRIGGDTQYF.

V and J are TRBV29-1 and TRBJ2-2; D is ambiguous. Germline loops: CDR1 SQVTM, CDR2 ANQGSEA. The CDR3 is 12 residues long. V was cut by 4 bases and J by 0 bases, with 3 bases left in between. The CDR3 is CSVGANTGELFF. The CDR3 region has the DNA TGCAGCGTTGGGGCGAACACCGGGGAGCTGTTTTTT.

The V call is TRBV12-3 or TRBV12-4, the J call TRBJ2-3; 9 bases fit TRBD2. V shed 1 base, J shed 6 bases, and the junction held 8 bases outside the gene matches. The CDR3 runs 16 residues. The CDR3 region has the DNA TGTGCCAGCAGTTTAGACGGAGCGGGAGGATGGGATACGCAGTATTTT. Its protein product is CASSLDGAGGWDTQYF.

This clonotype was seen ten or more times. CDR3: CASSLTGTGGWYGYTF. The CDR3 region has the DNA TGTGCCAGCAGCTTAACTGGGACAGGGGGCTGGTATGGCTACACCTTC. V usage is TRBV7-2 and J usage is TRBJ1-2; TRBD1 matches 12 bases. The V segment lost 2 bases and the J segment 5 bases; nucleotides outside the gene matches: 6. This CDR3 region has 16 residues. Germline V gene lookup returns CDR1 SGHTA and CDR2 FQGNSA.